The 28 T cell receptor beta chains below were found in one sample sequenced in a study of cytomegalovirus exposure and HLA in healthy donors. 13 Jbeta primers and 60 Vbeta primers were used for the PCR. Libraries were prepared by immunoSEQ multiplex PCR; TCRdb keeps only in-frame clonotypes and omits some of them. Here the sample spans some 190,000 clones, about four fifths being singletons. Sequenced material: PBMCs. Source of these receptors: a man aged 40-49 years in good health and CMV-seropositive.

With regard to this clone: Its ends do not fully match the called genes, so a read error is possible. This rearrangement joins TRBV7-9 to TRBJ2-3; D is undetermined. CDR3 size: 12 residues. Germline lookup yields CDR1 SEHNR and CDR2 FQNEAQ (reference sequence). The CDR3 nucleotides read TGTTCCAGCAGCCCGTACACAGATACGCAGTATTTT. Translated, it gives CSSSPYTDTQYF.

The rearrangement uses TRBV5-4 and TRBJ2-6; TRBD1 matches 10 bases. This CDR3 comprises 18 residues. Germline V gene lookup returns CDR1 SGHNT and CDR2 YYREEE (reference sequence). V was pared by 5 bases and J by 1 base, with 9 bases of the junction left unmatched. CDR3: CASSSQTGGRSGANVLTF. The CDR3 DNA sequence: TGTGCCAGCAGTTCCCAGACAGGGGGCAGGTCTGGGGCCAACGTCCTGACTTTC.

This clone came up once. The chain is built from TRBV18 and TRBJ1-6; no clear D gene. V lost 8 bases and J 0 bases, leaving 5 bases between the germline ends. Per the germline V gene, CDR1 is KGHSH and CDR2 is LQKENI. The CDR3 consists of 13 residues. CDR3 in DNA: TGTGCCAGCCGGAGCTCCTATAATTCACCCCTCCACTTT. Its protein is CASRSSYNSPLHF.

The rearrangement uses TRBV6-5 and TRBJ2-3; D ambiguous. V shed 0 bases and J shed 2 bases, with 9 bases lying between them. Germline V lookup: CDR1 MNHEY, CDR2 SVGAGI. The CDR3 consists of 15 residues. This CDR3 reads CASSYSSATTDTQYF. DNA of the CDR3: TGTGCCAGCAGTTACTCGAGCGCAACCACAGATACGCAGTATTTT.

The V gene is TRBV7-6, the J gene TRBJ1-1; 7 nucleotides align to TRBD1. The J segment lost 2 bases and the V segment lost 5 bases, leaving 5 bases of the junction unmatched. The germline V gene encodes CDR1 SGHVS and CDR2 FNYEAQ. The CDR3 runs 14 residues. CDR3 nucleotide sequence: TGTGCCAGCAGCCCGTGGGACAGAAACACTGAAGCTTTCTTT. As protein: CASSPWDRNTEAFF.

The V call is TRBV7-9, the J call TRBJ2-7; 13 nucleotides agree with TRBD2. V trimming: 5 bases; J trimming: 2 bases; junction bases outside the gene matches: 12. Looked up from germline, CDR1 is SEHNR and CDR2 is FQNEAQ (reference sequence). The CDR3 contains 18 residues. The CDR3 DNA is TGTGCCAGCAGCACTTGGACTAGCGGGAGAACCCCCCCCTACGAGCAGTACTTC. This encodes CASSTWTSGRTPPYEQYF.

Notes on this clone: Other DNA sequences in this specimen translate into the identical CDR3. The rearrangement joins TRBV7-9 to TRBJ2-7; D remains ambiguous. Looked up from germline, CDR1 is SEHNR and CDR2 is FQNEAQ (reference sequence). The CDR3 runs 13 residues. In nucleotides, the CDR3 is TGTTTTAGCAGCCCCAGTTCGGCCTACGAGCAGTACTTC. Amino acid sequence: CFSSPSSAYEQYF.

The chain employs TRBV6-5 and TRBJ2-7, with unresolved D. The CDR3 length is 13 residues. Germline V gene sequence: CDR1 MNHEY, CDR2 SVGAGI. V was shortened by 6 bases and J by 3 bases, with 12 bases between the two germline ends. The CDR3 protein is CASSSRSLYEQYF. The CDR3 nucleotides read TGTGCCAGCAGCTCCAGGTCCCTCTACGAGCAGTACTTC.

The rearrangement uses TRBV7-3 and TRBJ2-1, with 7 bases aligning to TRBD1. Unmatched junction bases numbered 18, after V lost 4 bases and J lost 0 bases. The CDR3 covers 20 residues. CDR1 and CDR2 (germline): SGHTA, FQGTGA. The CDR3: CASSSGQSPDLGSSYNEQFF. The CDR3 DNA reads as TGTGCCAGCAGCTCGGGACAGTCTCCCGATTTGGGTAGCTCCTACAATGAGCAGTTCTTC.

This clone was counted only a few times. The genes are TRBV7-2 and TRBJ2-7, with D perhaps matching TRBD1 (5 bases). This CDR3 has 13 amino acids. V was cut by 3 bases and J by 3 bases, with 9 bases left in between. In germline, CDR1 is SGHTA, CDR2 FQGNSA. CDR3 sequence reads: CASSLGRYYEQYF. The CDR3 DNA reads as TGTGCCAGCAGCTTGGGGCGGTACTACGAGCAGTACTTC.

This sequence joins TRBV4-1 and TRBJ2-5; 7 bases agree with TRBD1. With the DNA end fitting TRBJ2-7 better, the J assignment may be wrong. Germline CDR1 is MGHRA and CDR2 is YSYEKL. The CDR3 runs to 17 residues. This chain's CDR3 is CASSQAPGQVSSYEQYF. DNA of the CDR3: TGCGCCAGCAGCCAAGCTCCCGGACAGGTGAGCTCCTACGAGCAGTACTTC.

The chain links TRBV4-3 to TRBJ2-7; D may be TRBD2 (6 bases). The V end was cut by 0 bases, the J end by 5 bases, with 23 bases between. This CDR3 is built from 18 residues. CDR1 and CDR2 from the germline V gene are LGHNA and YSLEER. CDR3 region: CASSQDLGEAAWGDEQYF. The CDR3 region has the DNA TGCGCCAGCAGCCAAGATCTTGGAGAGGCCGCTTGGGGGGACGAGCAGTACTTC.

The rearrangement uses TRBV7-7 and TRBJ2-5; 14 bases match TRBD2. The CDR3 contains 16 residues. Germline lookup yields CDR1 SSHAT and CDR2 FNYEAQ (reference sequence). Trimming took 1 base from V and 4 from J; bases not matched to a gene: 2. As DNA, the CDR3 is TGTGCCAGCAGCTTAGGACTAGCGGGAGGGACAGAGACCCAGTACTTC. Amino acid sequence: CASSLGLAGGTETQYF.

V and J are TRBV5-1 and TRBJ1-1; 9 nucleotides match TRBD1. V was pared by 3 bases and J by 3 bases, with 3 bases of the junction left unmatched. CDR1 and CDR2 (germline): SGHRS, YFSETQ. The CDR3 has 14 amino acids. As DNA, the CDR3 is TGCGCCAGCAGCTGGGGACAGGGCGACACTGAAGCTTTCTTT. Residues: CASSWGQGDTEAFF.

The rearrangement links TRBV5-1 to TRBJ2-7, with D unresolved. The CDR3 is 14 residues long. V lost 4 bases and J lost 0, with 11 bases in between. Germline CDR1 SGHRS, CDR2 YFSETQ. This chain's CDR3 is CASSLSPSSYEQYF. In nucleotides, the CDR3 is TGCGCCAGCAGCCTGAGCCCGAGCTCCTACGAGCAGTACTTC.

The chain carries TRBV6-6 and TRBJ1-1; D might be TRBD1 (6 bases). CDR3 length equals 13 residues. Trimming shortened V by 7 bases and J by 6 bases, and 15 bases separated the two germline ends. Germline CDR1 MNHNY, CDR2 SVGAGI (reference sequence). CDR3 DNA sequence: TGTGCCAGCATCAACAGGGACCTGCCTGAAGCTTTCTTT. Its translation is CASINRDLPEAFF.

V is TRBV29-1 and J is TRBJ2-7; 12 nucleotides line up with TRBD2. This CDR3 is 14 amino acids long. Germline V CDR1 and CDR2: SQVTM, ANQGSEA. The V segment lost 6 bases and the J segment 0 bases; nucleotides outside the gene matches: 3. The CDR3 reads CSVRTSGNSYEQYF. CDR3 in DNA: TGCAGCGTAAGGACTAGCGGGAACTCCTACGAGCAGTACTTC.

This clone was counted between two and nine times. The chain is built from TRBV5-1 and TRBJ1-2; D gene uncertain. V shed 0 bases and J shed 8 bases, with 11 bases lying between them. Per the germline V gene, CDR1 is SGHRS and CDR2 is YFSETQ. The CDR3 loop spans 13 amino acids. In DNA form, the CDR3 reads TGCGCCAGCAGCTTGGCGGACTATCAGGGCTACACCTTC. It codes for CASSLADYQGYTF. The whole variable domain, filled in from reference TRBV5-1 and TRBJ1-2, reads KAGVTQTPRYLIKTRGQQVTLSCSPISGHRSVSWYQQTPGQGLQFLFEYFSETQRNKGNFPGRFSGRQFSNSRSEMNVSTLELGDSALYLCASSLADYQGYTFGSGTRLTVV.

This clone was counted only a few times. Other nucleotide sequences in the sample specify the same CDR3. The CDR3 spells CASSLGRYEQYF. For the CDR3, the DNA is TGTGCCAGCAGCTTAGGCAGGTACGAGCAGTACTTC. The gene calls are TRBV7-9 and TRBJ2-7; D remains unclear. The V end lost 1 base, the J end lost 4 bases, and 5 bases lay between the germline ends. Per germline, CDR1 SEHNR and CDR2 FQNEAQ (reference sequence). The CDR3 loop spans 12 amino acids.

V usage is TRBV11-2 and J usage is TRBJ1-6, with D uncertain. This CDR3 contains 14 residues. Germline V lookup: CDR1 SGHAT, CDR2 FQNNGV. Trimming took 0 bases from V and 8 from J, leaving 8 bases between them. CDR3 in amino acids: CASSLERRDSPLHF. DNA of the CDR3: TGTGCCAGCAGCTTAGAACGTAGAGATTCACCCCTCCACTTT.

This clone has a single count. The chain employs TRBV5-1 and TRBJ2-7; a weak D match, TRBD2 (6 bases). This CDR3 has 15 residues. Germline values: CDR1 SGHRS, CDR2 YFSETQ. Trimming removed 0 bases at V and 2 bases at J, with 12 bases between. The CDR3 reads CASSLGAGSAYEQYF. In DNA form, the CDR3 reads TGCGCCAGCAGCTTGGGAGCCGGGAGCGCCTACGAGCAGTACTTC.

The chain uses TRBV6-1 and TRBJ2-7; the match to TRBD1 covers 7 bases. CDR3 length: 15 residues. CDR1 and CDR2 (germline): MNHNS, SASEGT. With 5 bases clipped from V and 2 bases from J, the junction kept 9 bases outside the gene matches. The CDR3 DNA reads as TGTGCCAGCAGTACCCATGACAGGGAGCCCTACGAGCAGTACTTC. It translates to CASSTHDREPYEQYF.

This sequence joins TRBV2 and TRBJ2-3; possibly TRBD2 for D (5 bases). Between the trimmed V and J ends, which lost 7 bases and 1 base, there was a span of 12 bases. Germline V gene data show CDR1 as SNHLY and CDR2 as FYNNEI. The CDR3 runs 14 residues. CDR3 in amino acids: CASKTGWGTDTQYF. Written as DNA, the CDR3 is TGTGCCAGCAAAACGGGATGGGGCACAGATACGCAGTATTTT.

The rearrangement links TRBV6-5 to TRBJ1-3; D perhaps matches TRBD1 (6 bases). Germline CDR1 is MNHEY and CDR2 is SVGAGI. This CDR3 has 13 residues. V shed 8 bases and J shed 4 bases, with 12 bases lying between them. The DNA of the CDR3 is TGTGCCAGCGCCGGGGGGGGCGGAAACACCATATATTTT. As protein: CASAGGGGNTIYF.

This clone occurred once. V is TRBV5-5 and J is TRBJ2-5; possible D gene TRBD2, 6 bases. This CDR3 region has 13 residues. The ends were cut back, 0 bases at V and 5 bases at J, with 8 bases in the middle. CDR1 is SGHKS, CDR2 YYEKEE, per germline (reference sequence). The CDR3 loop reads CASSLGGEETQYF. The CDR3 DNA is TGTGCCAGCAGCTTGGGGGGGGAGGAGACCCAGTACTTC. The full variable domain, completed using reference TRBV5-5 and TRBJ2-5, is DAGVTQSPTHLIKTRGQQVTLRCSPISGHKSVSWYQQVLGQGPQFIFQYYEKEERGRGNFPDRFSARQFPNYSSELNVNALLLGDSALYLCASSLGGEETQYFGPGTRLLVL.

The chain uses TRBV6-1 and TRBJ1-5, with D possibly being TRBD1 (5 bases). Germline assignment: CDR1 MNHNS and CDR2 SASEGT. V lost 3 bases and J 7 bases, leaving 22 bases between the germline ends. The CDR3 spans 17 residues. The CDR3 region has the DNA TGTGCCAGCAGTGATGGCCGGGGGGGGTCACAGCGACAGCCCCAGCATTTT. Protein: CASSDGRGGSQRQPQHF.

The V gene is TRBV5-4, the J gene TRBJ2-5, with TRBD2 matching 10 bases. V lost 1 base to trimming and J lost 5 bases; unmatched junction nucleotides: 8. CDR3 length: 16 residues. The V gene's germline CDR1 is SGHNT and CDR2 YYREEE (reference sequence). The CDR3 DNA is TGTGCCAGCAGCTTGCGGGGGAGCGGGGGGGTGGAGACCCAGTACTTC. It is translated as CASSLRGSGGVETQYF. Complete variable domain (other parts from reference TRBV5-4 and TRBJ2-5): ETGVTQSPTHLIKTRGQQVTLRCSSQSGHNTVSWYQQALGQGPQFIFQYYREEENGRGNFPPRFSGLQFPNYSSELNVNALELDDSALYLCASSLRGSGGVETQYFGPGTRLLVL.

The chain recombines TRBV6-5 with TRBJ2-2, with D tentatively TRBD2 (6 bases). With 10 bases removed from V and 3 bases from J, the gap between germline ends came to 15 bases. The V gene's germline CDR1 is MNHEY and CDR2 SVGAGI. This CDR3 region has 14 residues. DNA for the CDR3: TGTGCCACCCGAAAGGAGGGACACACCGGGGAGCTGTTTTTT. It encodes CATRKEGHTGELFF.